Below are 28 T cell receptor beta chains sequenced from a single sample in a study of blood T cell repertoires in COVID-19. Profiled with immunoSEQ multiplex PCR; TCRdb holds only in-frame clones, not every one. The sample consists of about 340,000 clones, approximately 82% of them appearing once. What was sequenced was peripheral blood. The receptor set was obtained from a man younger than 40 with active or convalescent COVID-19.

V gene TRBV7-9 combines with J gene TRBJ2-7; TRBD2 matches at 8 bases. There are 15 residues in the CDR3. Germline loops: CDR1 SEHNR, CDR2 FQNEAQ (reference sequence). With V trimmed by 4 bases and J by 2 bases, 7 bases remained unmatched. As DNA, the CDR3 is TGTGCCAGCAGCTCGGGGGGGGTACGCCCCTACGAGCAGTACTTC. It yields the protein CASSSGGVRPYEQYF.

This clone has just a few counts. CDR3 protein: CASSSSGMGYNEQFF. CDR3 DNA: TGCGCCAGCAGCTCCAGCGGGATGGGGTACAATGAGCAGTTCTTC. The chain links TRBV5-1 to TRBJ2-1; 7 nucleotides align to TRBD2. Looked up from germline, CDR1 is SGHRS and CDR2 is YFSETQ. The CDR3 is made up of 15 amino acids. J lost 4 bases, V lost 3 bases, and 7 bases had no gene match.

The chain combines TRBV30 with TRBJ2-1; 9 bases are a match to TRBD2. The V segment lost 1 base and the J segment 2 bases; nucleotides outside the gene matches: 6. This CDR3 has 16 amino acids. Per the germline V gene, CDR1 is GTSNPN and CDR2 is SVGIG (reference sequence). The CDR3 protein is CAWSGLGTSPYNEQFF. Written as DNA, the CDR3 is TGTGCCTGGAGTGGACTTGGGACTAGCCCCTACAATGAGCAGTTCTTC.

The V call is TRBV7-8, the J call TRBJ1-5; a possible D gene is TRBD1 (5 bases). Germline-derived CDR1 and CDR2 are SGHVS and FQNEAQ. This CDR3 is 16 amino acids long. The germline V and J ends were trimmed by 5 bases and 4 bases, with 18 bases remaining between them. CDR3 DNA: TGTGCCAGCAGCCGTAACCGGGACGGGAGGAATCAGCCCCAGCATTTT. Protein product: CASSRNRDGRNQPQHF. Full variable domain (missing parts from reference TRBV7-8 and TRBJ1-5): GAGVSQSPRYKVAKRGQDVALRCDPISGHVSLFWYQQALGQGPEFLTYFQNEAQLDKSGLPSDRFFAERPEGSVSTLKIQRTQQEDSAVYLCASSRNRDGRNQPQHFGDGTRLSIL.

This clone was found once. The rearrangement joins TRBV7-2 to TRBJ2-1; the D gene is possibly TRBD2 (6 bases). The CDR3 runs 15 residues. Germline CDR1 is SGHTA and CDR2 is FQGNSA. V lost 3 bases to trimming and J lost 6 bases, with 15 bases between them. The CDR3 region has the DNA TGTGCCAGCAGCTTTCTCCTAGCCGGGGGCAATGAGCAGTTCTTC. It specifies CASSFLLAGGNEQFF.

Comment on this clone: Other DNA sequences within the sample encode an identical CDR3. The rearrangement links TRBV7-2 to TRBJ1-1; 10 bases agree with TRBD1. This CDR3 spans 13 amino acids. Germline V lookup: CDR1 SGHTA, CDR2 FQGNSA. The V and J ends lost 6 bases and 5 bases, in that order; junction bases with no gene match: 3. The CDR3 nucleotides read TGTGCCAGCAGTTGGACAGGGGGGACTGAAGCTTTCTTT. This encodes CASSWTGGTEAFF.

The chain recombines TRBV9 with TRBJ1-2, with D possibly matching TRBD1 (5 bases). V lost 4 bases and J lost 7, with 14 bases in between. Germline-derived CDR1 and CDR2 are SGDLS and YYNGEE. The CDR3 is made up of 13 amino acids. The CDR3 region is CASSYFGGGGYTF. The CDR3 nucleotides read TGTGCCAGCAGCTACTTCGGGGGAGGTGGCTACACCTTC.

This clone has a handful of counts. The chain recombines TRBV7-9 with TRBJ2-3, with 7 bases that match TRBD1. CDR1 is SEHNR and CDR2 is FQNEAQ in the germline V gene (reference sequence). CDR3 length: 16 residues. Losses at the gene ends were 5 bases for V and 3 bases for J; bases not matched to a gene: 11. The CDR3 here is CASSRQGEGVTDTQYF. CDR3 bases: TGTGCCAGCAGCCGACAGGGCGAGGGAGTGACAGATACGCAGTATTTT.

CDR3 loop: CASSFGGFDEQYF. CDR3 nucleotides: TGCGCCAGCAGCTTCGGGGGTTTCGACGAGCAGTACTTC. This chain links TRBV5-1 with TRBJ2-7, with D possibly TRBD2 on 6 matching bases. Trimming left V 2 bases short and J 5 bases short, with 11 bases between. This CDR3 is built from 13 residues. The germline CDR1 and CDR2 sequences are SGHRS and YFSETQ.

The J gene is TRBJ1-1, the V gene TRBV5-1; 10 nucleotides line up with TRBD1. J was trimmed by 1 base and V by 0 bases; bases with no gene match: 6. In germline, CDR1 is SGHRS, CDR2 YFSETQ. The CDR3 contains 17 residues. The CDR3 sequence: CASSLGGQGSGNTEAFF. The CDR3 coding sequence is TGCGCCAGCAGCTTGGGGGGACAGGGGTCAGGGAACACTGAAGCTTTCTTT.

The V gene is TRBV10-3, the J gene TRBJ2-7, with D tentatively TRBD2 (8 bases). The V end lost 8 bases, the J end lost 5 bases, and 19 bases lay between the germline ends. The CDR3 sequence is 14 residues long. Germline loops: CDR1 ENHRY, CDR2 SYGVKD. The CDR3 is CAIRPGLGGHEQYF. CDR3 nucleotides: TGTGCCATCCGCCCGGGACTAGGGGGCCACGAGCAGTACTTC.

The chain is built from TRBV18 and TRBJ1-3; 8 bases match TRBD1. In germline, CDR1 is KGHSH, CDR2 LQKENI. Trimming cost V 4 bases and J 4 bases; bases outside gene matches: 15. There are 18 residues in the CDR3. CDR3 sequence (DNA): TGTGCCAGCTCACTTTCCGGGACAGGCGTCCAGGGAGGAAACACCATATATTTT. It yields the protein CASSLSGTGVQGGNTIYF.

This clone was picked up one time. The chain links TRBV7-2 to TRBJ2-7; 10 nucleotides align to TRBD2. Germline-derived CDR1 and CDR2 are SGHTA and FQGNSA. The CDR3 totals 19 residues. V lost 0 bases and J lost 2; bases outside the gene matches: 13. Here the CDR3 DNA reads TGTGCCAGCAGCTTAGCGAGGGGGGCTAGCGGGGGCCAAACCTACGAGCAGTACTTC. Translating it yields CASSLARGASGGQTYEQYF.

This chain uses TRBV4-1 with TRBJ2-7; TRBD1 matches at 8 bases. The CDR3 contains 14 residues. Germline V gene data show CDR1 as MGHRA and CDR2 as YSYEKL. V shed 4 bases and J 4 bases; nucleotides not matched to a gene: 6. This CDR3 reads CASSPGQGLYEQYF. Here the CDR3 DNA reads TGCGCCAGCAGCCCCGGACAGGGTCTTTACGAGCAGTACTTC.

This sequence joins TRBV9 and TRBJ2-3, with D possibly matching TRBD1 (5 bases). Trimming stripped 4 bases from V and 1 base from J, with 10 bases between. Germline CDR1 is SGDLS and CDR2 is YYNGEE. The CDR3 is 14 residues long. The CDR3 loop reads CASSWGQGTDTQYF. In DNA form, the CDR3 reads TGTGCCAGCAGCTGGGGCCAGGGCACAGATACGCAGTATTTT.

The chain uses TRBV6-5 and TRBJ1-4; the D gene is possibly TRBD1 (6 bases). V lost 4 bases, J lost 0 bases, and 12 bases lay in between. This CDR3 region has 16 residues. Germline V gives CDR1 MNHEY, CDR2 SVGAGI. As DNA, the CDR3 is TGTGCCAGCAGTTCCGCGGCAGGGGCAACTAATGAAAAACTGTTTTTT. The encoded protein is CASSSAAGATNEKLFF.

This clone occurred once. This chain joins TRBV7-3 and TRBJ2-2; 9 positions agree with TRBD1. The CDR3 covers 15 residues. J was trimmed by 4 bases and V by 7 bases; bases with no gene match: 7. Germline V gene data show CDR1 as SGHTA and CDR2 as FQGTGA. This CDR3 is CASTPGQGGTGELFF. The CDR3 DNA follows: TGTGCCAGCACCCCGGGACAGGGTGGCACCGGGGAGCTGTTTTTT.

V and J are TRBV9 and TRBJ2-1, with D perhaps TRBD1 (6 bases). Trimming stripped 4 bases from V and 10 bases from J, with 24 bases between. Germline lookup yields CDR1 SGDLS and CDR2 YYNGEE. The CDR3 spans 16 residues. The CDR3: CASSTPPGLSQGEQFF. The CDR3 nucleotides are TGTGCCAGCAGCACCCCTCCTGGCCTATCCCAGGGGGAGCAGTTCTTC.

The chain combines TRBV19 with TRBJ1-1, with 7 bases identical to TRBD1. Germline CDR1 LNHDA, CDR2 SQIVND (reference sequence). V lost 5 bases and J lost 2; bases outside the gene matches: 5. The CDR3 totals 14 residues. The CDR3 coding sequence is TGTGCCAGTAGTCGCAGACAGGGAAACACTGAAGCTTTCTTT. Its translation is CASSRRQGNTEAFF.

This clone was observed once. This chain uses TRBV24-1 with TRBJ2-1, with 9 bases matching TRBD1. The germline gives CDR1 KGHDR, CDR2 SFDVKD. V was clipped by 2 bases and J by 6 bases; unmatched bases: 10. This CDR3 is 17 amino acids long. The CDR3 nucleotides are TGTGCCACCAGTGATTCGGGGGACAGGGTTAACCGCAATGAGCAGTTCTTC. Its translation is CATSDSGDRVNRNEQFF.

CDR3: CASSLPGLAGGADTQYF. CDR3 bases: TGTGCCAGCAGCTTACCGGGACTAGCGGGGGGCGCAGATACGCAGTATTTT. V and J are TRBV7-8 and TRBJ2-3; TRBD2 aligns across 15 bases. The CDR3 contains 17 residues. Germline assignment: CDR1 SGHVS and CDR2 FQNEAQ. J was trimmed by 4 bases and V by 2 bases; bases with no gene match: 4.

This sequence joins TRBV6-5 and TRBJ1-1; 11 nucleotides align to TRBD1. With V trimmed by 6 bases and J by 4 bases, 4 bases remained unmatched. The germline gives CDR1 MNHEY, CDR2 SVGAGI. The CDR3 extends over 14 amino acids. The CDR3 DNA follows: TGTGCCAGCAGACCCGGGACAGGGGGCACTGAAGCTTTCTTT. It specifies CASRPGTGGTEAFF.

This clone was recorded only once. The genes are TRBV5-1 and TRBJ2-7; D may be TRBD1 (5 bases). From germline, CDR1 is SGHRS and CDR2 YFSETQ. This CDR3 has 17 amino acids. The germline V and J ends were trimmed by 0 bases and 5 bases, with 21 bases remaining between them. The CDR3 spells CASSLVGHFFEPNEQYF. CDR3 bases: TGCGCCAGCAGCTTGGTCGGACACTTTTTTGAACCTAACGAGCAGTACTTC. The variable domain in full, with the rest retrieved from reference TRBV5-1 and TRBJ2-7, is KAGVTQTPRYLIKTRGQQVTLSCSPISGHRSVSWYQQTPGQGLQFLFEYFSETQRNKGNFPGRFSGRQFSNSRSEMNVSTLELGDSALYLCASSLVGHFFEPNEQYFGPGTRLTVT.

This chain joins TRBV6-6 and TRBJ2-7, with 8 bases lining up with TRBD2. Germline V gene data show CDR1 as MNHNY and CDR2 as SVGAGI (reference sequence). CDR3 size: 13 residues. The trim removed 5 bases at V and 6 bases at J, leaving 6 bases unmatched. CDR3 in amino acids: CASSLRAGVEQYF. In nucleotides, the CDR3 is TGTGCCAGCAGTCTCCGAGCGGGAGTCGAGCAGTACTTC.

The chain combines TRBV6-5 with TRBJ1-4, with D tentatively TRBD1 (5 bases). V was trimmed by 4 bases and J by 11 bases, leaving 14 bases between them. From germline, CDR1 is MNHEY and CDR2 SVGAGI. The CDR3 extends over 13 amino acids. The CDR3 is CASSFKGGAKLFF. CDR3 coding DNA: TGTGCCAGCAGTTTCAAGGGTGGGGCTAAACTGTTTTTT.

This clone has only one observation. V and J are TRBV6-5 and TRBJ1-4; no reliable D call. V lost 8 bases and J 4 bases, leaving 11 bases between the germline ends. The CDR3 loop spans 13 amino acids. Germline V gene sequence: CDR1 MNHEY, CDR2 SVGAGI. The CDR3: CASAALNNEKLFF. The CDR3 DNA reads as TGTGCCAGCGCCGCGCTCAATAATGAAAAACTGTTTTTT.

The V call is TRBV7-3, the J call TRBJ2-3; tentative D call: TRBD1 (6 bases). Looked up from germline, CDR1 is SGHTA and CDR2 is FQGTGA. With 5 bases removed from V and 5 bases from J, the gap between germline ends came to 20 bases. The CDR3 covers 16 residues. Here the CDR3 reads CASSVSRGSPGDTQYF. In DNA form, the CDR3 reads TGTGCCAGCAGCGTTAGCAGGGGAAGTCCAGGAGATACGCAGTATTTT.

In its sample, this clone was seen once. The J gene is TRBJ2-1, the V gene TRBV11-2, with TRBD2 matching over 8 bases. Germline V gene lookup returns CDR1 SGHAT and CDR2 FQNNGV. V shed 2 bases and J 4 bases; nucleotides not matched to a gene: 4. This CDR3 is built from 15 residues. In DNA form, the CDR3 reads TGTGCCAGCAGCTTAAGCGGGGGCCTATACAATGAGCAGTTCTTC. It specifies CASSLSGGLYNEQFF.